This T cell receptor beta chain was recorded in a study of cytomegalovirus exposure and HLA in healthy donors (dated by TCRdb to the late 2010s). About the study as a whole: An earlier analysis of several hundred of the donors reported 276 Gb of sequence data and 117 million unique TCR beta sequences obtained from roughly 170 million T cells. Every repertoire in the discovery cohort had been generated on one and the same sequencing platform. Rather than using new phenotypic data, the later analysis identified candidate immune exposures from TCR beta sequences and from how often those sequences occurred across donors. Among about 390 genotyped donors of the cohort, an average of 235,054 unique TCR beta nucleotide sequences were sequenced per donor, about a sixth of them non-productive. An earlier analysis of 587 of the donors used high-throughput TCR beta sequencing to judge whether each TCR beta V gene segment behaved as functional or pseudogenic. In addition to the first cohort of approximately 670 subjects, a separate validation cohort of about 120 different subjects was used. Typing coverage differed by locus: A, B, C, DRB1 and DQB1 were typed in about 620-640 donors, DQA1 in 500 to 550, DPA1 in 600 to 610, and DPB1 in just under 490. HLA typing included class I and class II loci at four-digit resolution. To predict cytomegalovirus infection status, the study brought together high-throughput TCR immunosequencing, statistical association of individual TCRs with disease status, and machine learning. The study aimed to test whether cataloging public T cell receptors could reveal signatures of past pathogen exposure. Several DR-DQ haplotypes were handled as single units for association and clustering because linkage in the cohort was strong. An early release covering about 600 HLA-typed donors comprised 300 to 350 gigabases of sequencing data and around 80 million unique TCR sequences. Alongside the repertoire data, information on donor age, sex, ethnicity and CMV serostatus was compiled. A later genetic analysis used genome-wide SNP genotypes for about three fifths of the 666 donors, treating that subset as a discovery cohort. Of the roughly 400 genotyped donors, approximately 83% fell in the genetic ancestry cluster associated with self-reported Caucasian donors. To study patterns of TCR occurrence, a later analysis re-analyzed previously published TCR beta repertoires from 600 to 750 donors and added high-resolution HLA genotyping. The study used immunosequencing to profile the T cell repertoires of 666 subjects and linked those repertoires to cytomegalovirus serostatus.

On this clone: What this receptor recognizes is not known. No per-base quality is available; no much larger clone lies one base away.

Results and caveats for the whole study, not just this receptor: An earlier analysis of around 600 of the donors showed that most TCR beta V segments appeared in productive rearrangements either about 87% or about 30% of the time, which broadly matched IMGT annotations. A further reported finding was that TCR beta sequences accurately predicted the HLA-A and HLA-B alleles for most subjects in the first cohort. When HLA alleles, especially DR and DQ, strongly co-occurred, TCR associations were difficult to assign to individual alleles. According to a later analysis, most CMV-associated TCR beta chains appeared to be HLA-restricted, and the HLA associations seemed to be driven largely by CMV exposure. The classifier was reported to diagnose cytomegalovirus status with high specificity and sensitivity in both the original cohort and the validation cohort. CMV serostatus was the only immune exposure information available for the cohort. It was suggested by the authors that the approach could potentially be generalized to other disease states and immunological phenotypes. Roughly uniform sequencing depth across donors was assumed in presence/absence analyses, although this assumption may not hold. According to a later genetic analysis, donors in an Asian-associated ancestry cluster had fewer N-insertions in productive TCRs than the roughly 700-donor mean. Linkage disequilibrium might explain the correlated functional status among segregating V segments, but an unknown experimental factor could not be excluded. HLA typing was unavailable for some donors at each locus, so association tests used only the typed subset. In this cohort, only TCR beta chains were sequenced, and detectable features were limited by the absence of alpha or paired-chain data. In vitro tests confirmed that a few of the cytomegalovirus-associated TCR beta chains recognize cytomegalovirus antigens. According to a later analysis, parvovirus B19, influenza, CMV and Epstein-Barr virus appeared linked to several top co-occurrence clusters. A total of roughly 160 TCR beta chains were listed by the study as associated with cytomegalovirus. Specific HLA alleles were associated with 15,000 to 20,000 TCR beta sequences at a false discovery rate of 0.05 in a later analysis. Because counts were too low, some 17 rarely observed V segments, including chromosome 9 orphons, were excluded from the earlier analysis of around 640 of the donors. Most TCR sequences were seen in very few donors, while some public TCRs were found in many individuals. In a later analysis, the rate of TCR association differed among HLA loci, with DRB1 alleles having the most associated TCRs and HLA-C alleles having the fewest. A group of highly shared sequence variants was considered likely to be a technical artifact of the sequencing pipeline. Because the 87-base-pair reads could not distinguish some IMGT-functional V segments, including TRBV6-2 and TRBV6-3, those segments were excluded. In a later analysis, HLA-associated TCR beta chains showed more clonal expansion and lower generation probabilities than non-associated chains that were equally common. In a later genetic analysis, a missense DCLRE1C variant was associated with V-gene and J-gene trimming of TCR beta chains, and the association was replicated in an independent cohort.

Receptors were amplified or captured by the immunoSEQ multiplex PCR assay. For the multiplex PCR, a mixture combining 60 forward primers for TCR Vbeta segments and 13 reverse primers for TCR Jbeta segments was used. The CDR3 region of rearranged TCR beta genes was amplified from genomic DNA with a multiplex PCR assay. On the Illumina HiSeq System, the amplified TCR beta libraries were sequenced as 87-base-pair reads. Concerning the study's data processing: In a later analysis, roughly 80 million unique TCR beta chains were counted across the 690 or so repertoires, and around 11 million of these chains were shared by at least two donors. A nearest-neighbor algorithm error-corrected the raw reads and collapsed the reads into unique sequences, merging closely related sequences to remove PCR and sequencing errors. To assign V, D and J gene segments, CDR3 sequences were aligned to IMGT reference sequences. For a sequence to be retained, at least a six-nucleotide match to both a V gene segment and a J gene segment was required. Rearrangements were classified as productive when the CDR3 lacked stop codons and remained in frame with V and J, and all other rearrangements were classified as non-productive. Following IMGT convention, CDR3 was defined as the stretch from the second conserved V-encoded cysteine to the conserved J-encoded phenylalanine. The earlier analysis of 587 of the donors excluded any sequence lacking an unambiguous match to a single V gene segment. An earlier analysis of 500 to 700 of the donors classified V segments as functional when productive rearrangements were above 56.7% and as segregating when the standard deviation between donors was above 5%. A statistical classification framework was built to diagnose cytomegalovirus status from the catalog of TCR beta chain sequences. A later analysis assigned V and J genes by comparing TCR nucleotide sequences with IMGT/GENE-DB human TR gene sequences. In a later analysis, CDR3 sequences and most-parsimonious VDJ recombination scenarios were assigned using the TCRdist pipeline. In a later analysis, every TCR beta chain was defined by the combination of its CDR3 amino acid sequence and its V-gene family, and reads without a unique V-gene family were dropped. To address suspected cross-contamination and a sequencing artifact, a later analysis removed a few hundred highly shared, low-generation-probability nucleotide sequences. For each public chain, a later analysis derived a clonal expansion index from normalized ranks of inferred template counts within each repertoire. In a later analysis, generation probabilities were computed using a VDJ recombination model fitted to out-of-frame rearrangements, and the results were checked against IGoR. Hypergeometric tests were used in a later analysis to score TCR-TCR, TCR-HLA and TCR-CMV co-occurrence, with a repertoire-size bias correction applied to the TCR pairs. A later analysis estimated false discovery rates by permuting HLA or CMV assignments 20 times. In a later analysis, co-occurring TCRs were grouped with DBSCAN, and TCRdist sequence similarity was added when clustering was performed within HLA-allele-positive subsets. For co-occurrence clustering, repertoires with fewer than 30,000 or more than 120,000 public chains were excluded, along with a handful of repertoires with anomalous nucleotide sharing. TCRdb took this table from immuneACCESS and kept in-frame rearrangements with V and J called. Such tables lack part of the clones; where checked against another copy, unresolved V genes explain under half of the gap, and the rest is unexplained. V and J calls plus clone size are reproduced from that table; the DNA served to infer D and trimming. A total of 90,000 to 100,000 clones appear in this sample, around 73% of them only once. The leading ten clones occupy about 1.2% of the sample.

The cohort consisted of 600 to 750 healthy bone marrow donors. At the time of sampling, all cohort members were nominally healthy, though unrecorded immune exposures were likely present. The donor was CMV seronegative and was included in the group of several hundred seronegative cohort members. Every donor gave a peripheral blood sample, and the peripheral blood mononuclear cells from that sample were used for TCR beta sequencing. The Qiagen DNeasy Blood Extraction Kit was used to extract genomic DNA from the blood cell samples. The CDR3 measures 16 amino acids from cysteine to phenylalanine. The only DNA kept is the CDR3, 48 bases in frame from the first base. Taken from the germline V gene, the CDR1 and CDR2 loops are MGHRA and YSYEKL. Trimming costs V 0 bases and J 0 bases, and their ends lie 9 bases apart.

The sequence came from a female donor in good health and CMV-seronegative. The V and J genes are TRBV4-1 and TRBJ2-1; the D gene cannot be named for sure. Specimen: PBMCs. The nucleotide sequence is TGCGCCAGCAGCCAAGAAGGAGAAACCTCCTACAATGAGCAGTTCTTC. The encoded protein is CASSQEGETSYNEQFF.